Shown below are 18 T cell receptor beta chains from a single sample sequenced in a study of beta chain features in type 1 diabetes (dated by TCRdb to the late 2010s). Receptor amplification or capture employed the immunoSEQ multiplex PCR assay. The entire amount of isolated RNA was reverse transcribed using the High Capacity cDNA Reverse Transcription Kit, so the sequenced TCRB transcripts were expressed ones. Drawn from immuneACCESS, this table holds only the in-frame rearrangements with V and J called that TCRdb kept. Clones are partly lost; checked studies trace under half to an unresolved V gene and leave the rest unexplained. The sample includes 330,000 or so clones, with less than 20% observed a single time. The biggest ten clones account for under 0.055% of the sample. The specimen sequenced was naive CD4+ T cells from blood. The sample's cell subset or site label, in plain terms: true naive CD4+ T cells. These receptors all stem from a woman in her late teens or twenties in good health.

The sample holds a few counts of this clone. This chain uses TRBV11-2 with TRBJ2-5; D call uncertain. CDR3 length: 12 residues. CDR1 is SGHAT, CDR2 FQNNGV, per germline. Trimming removed 5 bases at V and 0 bases at J, with 4 bases between. CDR3 residues: CASSRNQETQYF. The CDR3 DNA sequence: TGTGCCAGCAGCCGTAACCAAGAGACCCAGTACTTC.

The CDR3 DNA reads TGTGCCAGCAGTTACTCGCCAGGGGGTAGTTACGAGCAGTACTTC. Protein product: CASSYSPGGSYEQYF. The V and J genes are TRBV6-6 and TRBJ2-7; 7 nucleotides agree with TRBD1. V was pared by 0 bases and J by 4 bases, with 6 bases of the junction left unmatched. The CDR3 spans 15 residues. CDR1 is MNHNY and CDR2 is SVGAGI in the germline V gene (reference sequence).

The chain couples TRBV7-2 to TRBJ2-5, with no clear D. The V gene's germline CDR1 is SGHTA and CDR2 FQGNSA. The CDR3 sequence is 14 residues long. Trimming cost V 1 base and J 1 base, with 7 bases left between them. The DNA of the CDR3 is TGTGCCAGCAGCTTAGTATCCAGCCAAGAGACCCAGTACTTC. It encodes CASSLVSSQETQYF.

This clone was observed a few times. The genes are TRBV18 and TRBJ1-3, with 7 bases matching TRBD1. The germline V gene encodes CDR1 KGHSH and CDR2 LQKENI. The CDR3 runs to 13 residues. V shed 3 bases, J shed 4 bases, and the junction held 0 bases outside the gene matches. CDR3 sequence: CASSPDRGNTIYF. For the CDR3, the DNA is TGTGCCAGCTCACCGGACAGGGGAAACACCATATATTTT.

CDR3 nucleotides: TGTGCCAGCAGCCCCTCCGGTCTACCCCTCCACTTT. Its translation is CASSPSGLPLHF. This chain connects TRBV7-3 to TRBJ1-6; D is unclear. V shed 5 bases and J shed 12 bases, with 11 bases lying between them. The CDR3 runs to 12 residues. Per the germline V gene, CDR1 is SGHTA and CDR2 is FQGTGA.

Only a few counts were recorded for this clone. The V gene is TRBV5-4, the J gene TRBJ2-4, with a weak D call TRBD1 (6 bases). Germline CDR1 SGHNT, CDR2 YYREEE (reference sequence). The ends were cut back, 2 bases at V and 4 bases at J, with 13 bases in the middle. CDR3 length equals 15 residues. The DNA for the CDR3 is TGTGCCAGCAGCTTTGACCCCGGGACAAAAAACATTCAGTACTTC. Its translation: CASSFDPGTKNIQYF.

V gene TRBV7-8 combines with J gene TRBJ2-7, with 10 bases aligning to TRBD1. The germline gives CDR1 SGHVS, CDR2 FQNEAQ. This CDR3 is 15 amino acids long. V was clipped by 4 bases and J by 3 bases; unmatched bases: 6. CDR3 in DNA: TGTGCCAGCAGCTACCGCGGGACAGGGGTCTACGAGCAGTACTTC. Its protein is CASSYRGTGVYEQYF.

In its sample, this clone was seen a few times. The rearrangement joins TRBV7-9 to TRBJ2-2, with D possibly being TRBD1 (6 bases). The CDR3 covers 17 residues. The V gene lost 4 bases and the J gene lost 6 bases, with 21 bases spanning the gap. Germline V lookup: CDR1 SEHNR, CDR2 FQNEAQ (reference sequence). The CDR3 DNA is TGTGCCAGCAGCTCGCCAAGTGGAACAGGGAGAGCCGGGGAGCTGTTTTTT. This gives the protein CASSSPSGTGRAGELFF.

This chain joins TRBV14 and TRBJ1-2; tentative D call: TRBD1 (5 bases). In germline, CDR1 is SGHDN, CDR2 FVKESK. CDR3 length: 14 amino acids. V was pared by 4 bases and J by 0 bases, with 9 bases between. CDR3 region: CASSPTEPNYGYTF. As DNA, the CDR3 is TGTGCCAGCAGCCCGACAGAACCTAACTATGGCTACACCTTC. The whole variable domain, filled in from reference TRBV14 and TRBJ1-2, reads EAGVTQFPSHSVIEKGQTVTLRCDPISGHDNLYWYRRVMGKEIKFLLHFVKESKQDESGMPNNRFLAERTGGTYSTLKVQPAELEDSGVYFCASSPTEPNYGYTFGSGTRLTVV.

The chain recombines TRBV5-1 with TRBJ2-7; 10 nucleotides line up with TRBD1. V dropped 4 bases and J dropped 6; count of bases not matched to a gene: 1. CDR3 length equals 12 residues. Per germline, CDR1 SGHRS and CDR2 YFSETQ. In DNA form, the CDR3 reads TGCGCCAGCAGCCGGGACAGGGGCGAGCAGTACTTC. It specifies CASSRDRGEQYF.

This clone was counted a few times. The gene calls are TRBV4-1 and TRBJ2-3, with 12 bases fitting TRBD2. Germline CDR1 MGHRA, CDR2 YSYEKL. Trimming at V came to 5 bases and at J to 0 bases, leaving 9 bases not matched to a gene. This CDR3 is 18 amino acids long. This CDR3 reads CASSSGLAGILSTDTQYF. Here the CDR3 DNA reads TGCGCCAGCAGCTCGGGACTAGCGGGCATACTAAGCACAGATACGCAGTATTTT.

This clone was picked up a small number of times. This chain links TRBV6-5 with TRBJ2-7, with 8 nucleotides matching TRBD2. The J segment lost 7 bases and the V segment lost 6 bases, leaving 8 bases of the junction unmatched. The germline V gene encodes CDR1 MNHEY and CDR2 SVGAGI. This CDR3 is built from 13 residues. CDR3 DNA sequence: TGTGCCAGCAGGGTACAGGGCGGGGGGGAGCAGTACTTC. It is translated as CASRVQGGGEQYF.

The chain couples TRBV7-9 to TRBJ1-2; 11 bases fit TRBD1. Germline V lookup: CDR1 SEHNR, CDR2 FQNEAQ (reference sequence). V shed 1 base and J 6 bases; nucleotides not matched to a gene: 1. This CDR3 is 14 amino acids long. The DNA for the CDR3 is TGTGCCAGCAGCTTAGAGGACAGGGGGCATGGCTACACCTTC. Its protein product is CASSLEDRGHGYTF. Together with reference TRBV7-9 and TRBJ1-2, the CDR3 gives the full variable domain: DTGVSQNPRHKITKRGQNVTFRCDPISEHNRLYWYRQTLGQGPEFLTYFQNEAQLEKSRLLSDRFSAERPKGSFSTLEIQRTEQGDSAMYLCASSLEDRGHGYTFGSGTRLTVV.

The chain has TRBV7-2 and TRBJ2-7; D remains ambiguous. Germline CDR1 SGHTA, CDR2 FQGNSA. V lost 7 bases, J lost 5 bases, and 18 bases lay in between. The CDR3 runs to 14 residues. The CDR3 nucleotides read TGTGCCAGCACCAACTCCCCCTCTCTGGACGAGCAGTACTTC. Its protein is CASTNSPSLDEQYF.

This clone was detected only a few times. The chain couples TRBV7-9 to TRBJ1-1; D is ambiguous. There are 15 residues in the CDR3. V was trimmed by 3 bases and J by 4 bases, leaving 15 bases between them. Germline V CDR1 and CDR2: SEHNR, FQNEAQ (reference sequence). The chain's CDR3 is CASSFLPGVGTEAFF. DNA for the CDR3: TGTGCCAGCAGCTTCCTCCCCGGGGTTGGCACTGAAGCTTTCTTT.

This sequence joins TRBV5-4 and TRBJ2-2, with 7 nucleotides matching TRBD2. The CDR3 runs to 13 residues. The germline gives CDR1 SGHNT, CDR2 YYREEE (reference sequence). V lost 3 bases, J lost 7 bases, and 3 bases stayed unmatched. The CDR3 loop is CASSSGEGGELFF. The CDR3 DNA follows: TGTGCCAGCAGCTCCGGGGAGGGCGGGGAGCTGTTTTTT.

On this clone: The sample carries other DNA sequences with the same CDR3. The J gene is TRBJ2-1, the V gene TRBV29-1; a weak D match, TRBD1 (6 bases). Germline V gene lookup returns CDR1 SQVTM and CDR2 ANQGSEA. The CDR3 has 14 residues. The V gene lost 2 bases and the J gene lost 3 bases, with 11 bases spanning the gap. CDR3 region: CSVEWGRFYNEQFF. The CDR3, as DNA: TGCAGCGTTGAATGGGGGCGGTTCTACAATGAGCAGTTCTTC.

This clone came up a few times. The chain recombines TRBV9 with TRBJ2-7; 9 nucleotides line up with TRBD1. The length of the CDR3 is 13 residues. Germline lookup yields CDR1 SGDLS and CDR2 YYNGEE. The DNA for the CDR3 is TGTGTCCGGGCGGGACAGGGACTATACGAGCAGTACTTC. Residues: CVRAGQGLYEQYF.